This T cell receptor beta chain was documented in a study of chronic HIV infection and antiretroviral therapy. TCRdb re-analysed the 5' RACE reads in MiXCR, keeping a single row per CDR3 protein. The profile shows 30,000 or so distinct CDR3 sequences, roughly 8.7% of them singletons. Germline V gives CDR1 MNHNY, CDR2 SVGAGI (reference sequence). The CDR3 is 15 amino acids. Deletions cut 6 bases from V and 1 base from J, with 15 bases between. The chain combines TRBV6-6 with TRBJ1-1; D gene ambiguous. This receptor was identified in an adult who had HIV and had not received antiretroviral therapy, or was an uninfected healthy control (not recorded which). The sequencing input was peripheral blood. CDR3 residues: CASRTLRTGNTEAFF. In nucleotides, the CDR3 is TGTGCCAGCAGAACCCTTCGGACGGGGAACACTGAAGCTTTCTTT.